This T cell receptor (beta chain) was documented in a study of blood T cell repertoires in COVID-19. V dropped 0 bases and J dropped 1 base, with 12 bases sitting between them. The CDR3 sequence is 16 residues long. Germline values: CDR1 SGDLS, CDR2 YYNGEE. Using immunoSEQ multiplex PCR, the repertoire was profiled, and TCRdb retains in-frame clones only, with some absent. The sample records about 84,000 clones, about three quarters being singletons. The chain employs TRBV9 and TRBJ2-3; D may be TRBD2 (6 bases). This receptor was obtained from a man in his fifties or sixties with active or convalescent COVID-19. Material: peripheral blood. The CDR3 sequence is CASSVEGLDGTDTQYF. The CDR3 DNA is TGTGCCAGCAGCGTAGAGGGACTTGATGGCACAGATACGCAGTATTTT.